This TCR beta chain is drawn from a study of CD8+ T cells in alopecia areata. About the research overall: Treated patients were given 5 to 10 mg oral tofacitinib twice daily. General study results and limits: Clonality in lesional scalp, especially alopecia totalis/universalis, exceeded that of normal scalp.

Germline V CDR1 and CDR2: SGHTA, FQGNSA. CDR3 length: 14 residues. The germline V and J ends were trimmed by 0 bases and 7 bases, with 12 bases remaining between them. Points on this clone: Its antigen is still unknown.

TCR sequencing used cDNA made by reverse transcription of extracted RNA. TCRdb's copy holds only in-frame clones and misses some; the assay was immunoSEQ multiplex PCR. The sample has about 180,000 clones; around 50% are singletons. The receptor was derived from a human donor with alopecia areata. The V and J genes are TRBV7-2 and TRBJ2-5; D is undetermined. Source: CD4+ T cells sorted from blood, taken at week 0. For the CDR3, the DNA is TGTGCCAGCAGCTTAGCGAGATTGTTGGGGACCCAGTACTTC. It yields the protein CASSLARLLGTQYF.